This T cell receptor (beta chain) was sequenced for a study of shared clonotypes between healthy human individuals. As for the study in general: Contributing individuals were a couple of females and three males aged 18 to 49. A donor's plate count was three for CD4 naive and three for CD4 memory; CD8 naive had two and CD8 memory one.

Whole-study findings and limits: All-four-donor shared clonotypes had higher generation probabilities than non-shared clonotypes did.

Looked up from germline, CDR1 is KGHSH and CDR2 is LQKENI. V shed 6 bases, J shed 7 bases, and the junction held 8 bases outside the gene matches. This CDR3 is 14 amino acids long. Study donors comprised healthy, HIV-negative adults devoid of recent acute infection or vaccination. The data were produced by immunoSEQ multiplex PCR, yet TCRdb's version contains in-frame clones alone and is incomplete. Here the sample spans 2 million to 2.5 million clones, 90% to 96% being singletons. Notes on this clone: Its antigen is as yet unknown. This specimen includes other DNA sequences encoding the same CDR3.

The sequence was obtained from a young man in good health. V gene TRBV18 combines with J gene TRBJ1-2; 10 nucleotides match TRBD1. What was sequenced was naive CD4+ T cells sorted from blood. Subset meaning: CD45RA+ positively selected. The CDR3, as DNA: TGTGCCAGCTCGCCGGGACAGGGGTTAGGTGGCTACACCTTC. Translation: CASSPGQGLGGYTF.